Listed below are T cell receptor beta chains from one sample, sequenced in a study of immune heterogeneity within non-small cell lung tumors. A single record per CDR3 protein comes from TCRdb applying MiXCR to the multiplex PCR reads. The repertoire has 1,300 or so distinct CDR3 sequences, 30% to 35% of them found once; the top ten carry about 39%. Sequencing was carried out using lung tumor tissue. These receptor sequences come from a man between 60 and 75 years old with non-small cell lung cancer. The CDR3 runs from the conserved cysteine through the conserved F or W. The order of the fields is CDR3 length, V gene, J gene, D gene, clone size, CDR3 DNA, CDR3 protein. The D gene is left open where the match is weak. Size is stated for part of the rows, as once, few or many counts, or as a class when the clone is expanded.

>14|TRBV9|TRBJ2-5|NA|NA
TGTGCCAGCAGCCCTCGACAGACCCAAGAGACCCAGTACTTC
CASSPRQTQETQYF
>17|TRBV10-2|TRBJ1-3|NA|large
TGCGCCAGCAGTGAGTCGATTCTGGACATCTCTGGAAACACCATATATTTT
CASSESILDISGNTIYF
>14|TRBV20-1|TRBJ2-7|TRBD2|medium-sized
TGCAGTGCGACCGGGACTACGCCCTACTACGAGCAGTACTTC
CSATGTTPYYEQYF
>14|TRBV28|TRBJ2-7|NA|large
TGTGCCAGCAGGACCCCGACAGGCTCCTACGAGCAGTACTTC
CASRTPTGSYEQYF
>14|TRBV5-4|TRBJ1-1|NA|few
TGTGCCAGCAGCTTGGGCAGGACGAACACTGAAGCTTTCTTT
CASSLGRTNTEAFF
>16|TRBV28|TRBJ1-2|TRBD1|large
TGTGCCAGCAGTTTACCTTCAGGGGGCTATGGATATGGCTACACCTTC
CASSLPSGGYGYGYTF
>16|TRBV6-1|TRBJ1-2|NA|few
TGTGCCAGTCGGGCTCCGGGACGGACTACCCTACATGGCTACACCTTC
CASRAPGRTTLHGYTF
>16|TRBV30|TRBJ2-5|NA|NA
TGTGCCTGGAGTGTATTCAGGGGAGAGTACCAAGAGACCCAGTACTTC
CAWSVFRGEYQETQYF
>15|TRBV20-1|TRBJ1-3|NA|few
TGCAGTGCGCTGGACAGCTACGATATTGGAAACACCATATATTTT
CSALDSYDIGNTIYF
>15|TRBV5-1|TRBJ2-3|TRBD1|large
TGCGCCAGCAGGGGGACAGGGGTCTACACAGATACGCAGTATTTT
CASRGTGVYTDTQYF
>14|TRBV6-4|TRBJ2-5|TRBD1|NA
TGTGCCAGCAGTCCGGGACAGGGGATAGAGACCCAGTACTTC
CASSPGQGIETQYF
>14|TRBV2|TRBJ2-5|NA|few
TGTGCCAGCAGTGAAAGCCGGAACCAAGAGACCCAGTACTTC
CASSESRNQETQYF
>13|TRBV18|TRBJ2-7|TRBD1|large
TGTGCCAGCTCACCGGGACAGGGCTTCGAGCAGTACTTC
CASSPGQGFEQYF
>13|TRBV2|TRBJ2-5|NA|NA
TGTGCCAGCAGTGAAGCGGGGCTGGGAGCCCAGTACTTC
CASSEAGLGAQYF
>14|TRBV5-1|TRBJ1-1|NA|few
TGCGCCAGCAGCGTGGACGGAAAGAACACTGAAGCTTTCTTT
CASSVDGKNTEAFF
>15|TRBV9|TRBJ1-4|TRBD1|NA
TGTGCCAGCAGCGTGGGACAGGGCGATAATGAAAAACTGTTTTTT
CASSVGQGDNEKLFF
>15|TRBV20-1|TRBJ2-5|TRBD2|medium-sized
TGCAGTGCTGCGGGGGACTCAGGTACCCAAGAGACCCAGTACTTC
CSAAGDSGTQETQYF
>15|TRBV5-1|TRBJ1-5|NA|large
TGCGCCAGCAGCTTGCGTGGCGGACGCAATCAGCCCCAGCATTTT
CASSLRGGRNQPQHF
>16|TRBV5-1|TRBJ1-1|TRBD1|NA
TGCGCCAGCAGCTCGACAACAGGGGTTGGGAACACTGAAGCTTTCTTT
CASSSTTGVGNTEAFF
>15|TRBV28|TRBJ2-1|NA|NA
TGTGCCAGCAGTTTACTGGCACGTTGTCCGGTTGAGCAGTTCTTC
CASSLLARCPVEQFF
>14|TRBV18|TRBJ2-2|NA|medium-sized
TGTGCCAGCTCACCATTTTCCAGCACCGGGGAGCTGTTTTTT
CASSPFSSTGELFF
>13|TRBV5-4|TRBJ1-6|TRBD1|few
TGTGCCAGCTCCAGAGGGGGCTATTCACCCCTCCACTTT
CASSRGGYSPLHF
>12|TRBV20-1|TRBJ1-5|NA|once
TGCAGTGCCAGGCAGGCCACAGGGCCCCAGCATTTT
CSARQATGPQHF
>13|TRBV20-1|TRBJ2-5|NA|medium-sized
TGCAGTGCTAGAGTACCCAAGGCGGAGACCCAGTACTTC
CSARVPKAETQYF